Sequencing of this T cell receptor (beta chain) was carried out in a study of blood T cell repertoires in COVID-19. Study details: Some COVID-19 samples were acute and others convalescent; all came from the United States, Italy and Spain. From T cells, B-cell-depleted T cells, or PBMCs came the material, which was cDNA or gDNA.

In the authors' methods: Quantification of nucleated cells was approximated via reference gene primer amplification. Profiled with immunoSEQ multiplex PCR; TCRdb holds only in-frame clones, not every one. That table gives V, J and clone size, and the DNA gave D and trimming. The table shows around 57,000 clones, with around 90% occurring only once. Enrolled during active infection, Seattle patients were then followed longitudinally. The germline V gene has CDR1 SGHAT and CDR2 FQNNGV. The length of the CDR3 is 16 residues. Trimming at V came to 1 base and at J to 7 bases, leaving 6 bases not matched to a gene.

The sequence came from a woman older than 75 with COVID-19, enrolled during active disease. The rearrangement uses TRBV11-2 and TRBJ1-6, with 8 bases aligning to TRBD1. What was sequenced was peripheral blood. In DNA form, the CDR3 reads TGTGCCAGCAGCTTAGTCCGGACAGGGAGAAATTCACCCCTCCACTTT. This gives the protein CASSLVRTGRNSPLHF.